This is a list of T cell receptor beta chains from one sample in a study of blood T cells in healthy people across ages. TCRdb fed the 5' RACE reads into MiXCR, producing one record per CDR3 protein. This sample has 1.5 million to 2 million distinct CDR3 sequences, with just under 50% found just once. The sample was blood. Receptors originate from a woman aged 40 to 49 in good health. Each CDR3 is given with its conserved first and last residue. Each record gives: D gene, J gene, V gene, clone size, CDR3 protein, CDR3 DNA. A D gene is named only where the DNA matches it firmly. Rows may omit the clone size; those that give it use once, few, many or a size class.

d_gene: .; j_gene: TRBJ2-7; v_gene: TRBV20-1; abundance: few; CDR3aa: CSASGTSSYEQYF; CDR3nt: TGCAGTGCTAGCGGGACGAGCTCCTACGAGCAGTACTTC
d_gene: TRBD1; j_gene: TRBJ2-1; v_gene: TRBV27; abundance: .; CDR3aa: CASRLWDSYSEQFF; CDR3nt: TGTGCCAGCAGACTCTGGGACAGCTACAGTGAGCAGTTCTTC
d_gene: TRBD2; j_gene: TRBJ2-1; v_gene: TRBV19; abundance: .; CDR3aa: CASTLGLADNEQFF; CDR3nt: TGTGCCAGTACTCTGGGACTAGCGGACAATGAGCAGTTCTTC
d_gene: .; j_gene: TRBJ2-3; v_gene: TRBV27; abundance: .; CDR3aa: CASSFTGGGRTDTQYF; CDR3nt: TGTGCCAGCAGTTTTACGGGGGGCGGAAGAACAGATACGCAGTATTTT
d_gene: TRBD2; j_gene: TRBJ2-7; v_gene: TRBV28; abundance: .; CDR3aa: CASRKTSGGLYEQYF; CDR3nt: TGTGCCAGCAGAAAAACTAGCGGGGGGCTTTACGAGCAGTACTTC
d_gene: .; j_gene: TRBJ2-3; v_gene: TRBV7-9; abundance: many; CDR3aa: CASSPSGALTQYF; CDR3nt: TGTGCCAGCAGCCCTAGTGGGGCCCTTACGCAGTATTTT
d_gene: .; j_gene: TRBJ2-5; v_gene: TRBV10-3; abundance: .; CDR3aa: CAISGTVEQETQYF; CDR3nt: TGTGCCATCAGTGGGACAGTTGAACAAGAGACCCAGTACTTC
d_gene: .; j_gene: TRBJ2-5; v_gene: TRBV12-3/TRBV12-4; abundance: few; CDR3aa: CASSLAGTRQETQYF; CDR3nt: TGTGCCAGCAGTTTAGCAGGGACACGTCAAGAGACCCAGTACTTC
d_gene: TRBD2; j_gene: TRBJ2-3; v_gene: TRBV4-3; abundance: few; CDR3aa: CASSQASTTSGYTDTQYF; CDR3nt: TGCGCCAGCAGCCAAGCTAGTACGACTAGCGGATACACCGATACGCAGTATTTT
d_gene: .; j_gene: TRBJ1-2; v_gene: TRBV4-1; abundance: .; CDR3aa: CASSQDWRQEGGYGYTF; CDR3nt: TGCGCCAGCAGCCAAGATTGGAGACAGGAGGGAGGCTATGGCTACACCTTC
d_gene: .; j_gene: TRBJ1-1; v_gene: TRBV12-3/TRBV12-4; abundance: .; CDR3aa: CASSLMGGKNTEAFF; CDR3nt: TGTGCCAGCAGTTTAATGGGCGGGAAGAACACTGAAGCTTTCTTT
d_gene: TRBD1; j_gene: TRBJ1-5; v_gene: TRBV24-1; abundance: .; CDR3aa: CATRGQGANQPQHF; CDR3nt: TGTGCCACCAGGGGACAGGGGGCCAATCAGCCCCAGCATTTT
d_gene: .; j_gene: TRBJ2-1; v_gene: TRBV2; abundance: few; CDR3aa: CASCYGQTYNEQFF; CDR3nt: TGTGCCAGCTGTTACGGCCAGACCTACAATGAGCAGTTCTTC
d_gene: .; j_gene: TRBJ1-1; v_gene: TRBV5-1; abundance: .; CDR3aa: CASSLVRGTTEAFF; CDR3nt: TGCGCCAGCAGCCTAGTCCGGGGAACCACTGAAGCTTTCTTT
d_gene: .; j_gene: TRBJ1-6; v_gene: TRBV12-3/TRBV12-4; abundance: few; CDR3aa: CASSPGPLNSPLHF; CDR3nt: TGTGCCAGCAGTCCCGGGCCCTTAAATTCACCCCTCCACTTT
d_gene: .; j_gene: TRBJ2-5; v_gene: TRBV20-1; abundance: .; CDR3aa: CSASRSLGETQYF; CDR3nt: TGCAGTGCTTCTCGAAGTCTTGGGGAGACCCAGTACTTC
d_gene: TRBD2; j_gene: TRBJ2-5; v_gene: TRBV25-1; abundance: .; CDR3aa: CASSEWVAGVNAEQYF; CDR3nt: TGTGCCAGCAGTGAATGGGTAGCGGGGGTAAACGCAGAGCAGTACTTC
d_gene: TRBD1; j_gene: TRBJ1-4; v_gene: TRBV12-3/TRBV12-4; abundance: .; CDR3aa: CASRGQPNEKLFF; CDR3nt: TGTGCCAGCAGGGGACAGCCTAATGAAAAACTGTTTTTT
d_gene: .; j_gene: TRBJ2-7; v_gene: TRBV4-3; abundance: .; CDR3aa: CASSQGTDAYEQYF; CDR3nt: TGCGCCAGCAGCCAAGGGACGGACGCCTACGAGCAGTACTTC
d_gene: .; j_gene: TRBJ2-7; v_gene: TRBV20-1; abundance: .; CDR3aa: CSSSGTSYEQYF; CDR3nt: .
d_gene: TRBD1; j_gene: TRBJ2-1; v_gene: TRBV24-1; abundance: .; CDR3aa: CATSDPTLTGGIAYNEQFF; CDR3nt: TGTGCCACCAGTGACCCGACTTTAACAGGGGGCATCGCCTACAATGAGCAGTTCTTC
d_gene: .; j_gene: TRBJ2-5; v_gene: TRBV9; abundance: .; CDR3aa: CAGSVDGGGTQYF; CDR3nt: TGTGCCGGCAGCGTAGACGGGGGCGGGACCCAGTACTTC
d_gene: .; j_gene: TRBJ2-5; v_gene: TRBV20-1; abundance: .; CDR3aa: CSANEVRETQYF; CDR3nt: TGCAGTGCTAACGAAGTACGAGAGACCCAGTACTTC
d_gene: TRBD1; j_gene: TRBJ2-1; v_gene: TRBV5-1; abundance: .; CDR3aa: CASSFGQGAFDEQFF; CDR3nt: TGCGCCAGCAGCTTCGGACAGGGGGCGTTCGATGAGCAGTTCTTC
d_gene: .; j_gene: TRBJ2-1; v_gene: TRBV4-2; abundance: .; CDR3aa: CASSQVRGSGSSYNEQFF; CDR3nt: TGTGCCAGCAGCCAAGTGAGGGGATCAGGGAGCTCCTACAATGAGCAGTTCTTC
d_gene: .; j_gene: TRBJ1-4; v_gene: TRBV4-2; abundance: .; CDR3aa: CASSQDADEKLFF; CDR3nt: TGTGCCAGCAGCCAGGATGCAGATGAAAAACTGTTTTTT
d_gene: .; j_gene: TRBJ1-2; v_gene: TRBV7-2; abundance: .; CDR3aa: CASRLRGTDYGYTF; CDR3nt: TGTGCCAGCAGACTAAGGGGGACCGACTATGGCTACACCTTC
d_gene: .; j_gene: TRBJ2-5; v_gene: TRBV20-1; abundance: .; CDR3aa: CSARNGRHRQETQYF; CDR3nt: TGCAGTGCTAGAAACGGGAGACATCGCCAAGAGACCCAGTACTTC
d_gene: .; j_gene: TRBJ2-4; v_gene: TRBV5-5; abundance: few; CDR3aa: CASSQGPTSYF; CDR3nt: TGTGCCAGCAGCCAAGGACCTACTTCGTACTTC
d_gene: .; j_gene: TRBJ2-6; v_gene: TRBV18; abundance: .; CDR3aa: CASFLDRSSGANVLTF; CDR3nt: TGTGCCAGCTTCTTAGACAGGAGCTCTGGGGCCAACGTCCTGACTTTC
d_gene: TRBD1; j_gene: TRBJ1-2; v_gene: TRBV20-1; abundance: .; CDR3aa: CSARGQHAYGYTF; CDR3nt: TGCAGTGCTAGGGGACAGCATGCCTATGGCTACACCTTC
d_gene: .; j_gene: TRBJ2-1; v_gene: TRBV9; abundance: .; CDR3aa: CASSVFGYNEQFF; CDR3nt: TGTGCCAGCAGCGTATTCGGGTACAATGAGCAGTTCTTC
d_gene: .; j_gene: TRBJ1-1; v_gene: TRBV29-1; abundance: .; CDR3aa: CSVGRAGTEAFF; CDR3nt: TGCAGCGTTGGACGTGCGGGGACTGAAGCTTTCTTT
d_gene: .; j_gene: TRBJ2-7; v_gene: TRBV11-2; abundance: .; CDR3aa: CASSSGQFVDEQYF; CDR3nt: TGTGCCAGCAGCTCCGGACAGTTTGTCGACGAGCAGTACTTC
d_gene: .; j_gene: TRBJ1-2; v_gene: TRBV9; abundance: few; CDR3aa: CASSVLSGSGYTF; CDR3nt: TGTGCCAGCAGCGTTTTAAGTGGGAGTGGCTACACCTTC
d_gene: .; j_gene: TRBJ1-2; v_gene: TRBV4-3; abundance: .; CDR3aa: CASSQDKGYYGYTF; CDR3nt: TGCGCCAGCAGCCAAGATAAGGGCTACTATGGCTACACCTTC
d_gene: .; j_gene: TRBJ1-2; v_gene: TRBV6-5; abundance: .; CDR3aa: CASSYAQGGSGYTF; CDR3nt: TGTGCCAGCAGTTACGCACAGGGAGGGTCTGGCTACACCTTC
d_gene: .; j_gene: TRBJ2-3; v_gene: TRBV6-5; abundance: few; CDR3aa: CASSDSHTTDTQYF; CDR3nt: TGTGCCAGCAGTGACTCCCACACGACAGATACGCAGTATTTT
d_gene: TRBD2; j_gene: TRBJ2-1; v_gene: TRBV20-1; abundance: .; CDR3aa: CSAGISLAGEQFF; CDR3nt: TGCAGTGCTGGTATATCGCTAGCGGGGGAGCAGTTCTTC
d_gene: .; j_gene: TRBJ2-7; v_gene: TRBV5-5; abundance: .; CDR3aa: CASSLSAGQRGEQYF; CDR3nt: TGTGCCAGCAGCTTGTCGGCGGGGCAAAGAGGCGAGCAGTACTTC